This TCR beta chain was sequenced during a study of cytotoxic CD8 clonotypes in ibrutinib-treated CLL. For the study at large: After a median of around 70 months, approximately 15 patients stayed remitted and 12 progressed; responses had been partial in approximately 24 and complete in 2.

The planned depth of sequencing spanned 1 in 200,000 to 1 in 1 million T cells. Some clones are missing from TCRdb's copy, which holds only in-frame ones; the method was immunoSEQ multiplex PCR. The repertoire holds roughly 170,000 clones, with 84% as singletons. Genomic DNA for TCR beta libraries, around 2.1 micrograms, came from cryopreserved PBMCs. Study-level results: Clonality was higher at ibrutinib response and returned toward baseline at progression.

Deletions cut 1 base from V and 12 bases from J, with 18 bases between. The CDR3 contains 14 residues. Germline V gives CDR1 SGHTA, CDR2 FQGTGA. This clone was detected only once. Its target is unknown. The chain combines TRBV7-3 with TRBJ1-1; D is unresolved. The receptor was isolated from a human donor with chronic lymphocytic leukemia. The specimen was PBMCs, collected after 24 months of ibrutinib treatment. DNA for the CDR3: TGTGCCAGCAGCTTAATTGAGGGAGGAGGCCCAACTTTCTTT. The encoded protein is CASSLIEGGGPTFF.